The T cell receptor (beta chain) under discussion was sequenced for a study of cytomegalovirus exposure and HLA in healthy donors. Overall study findings and caveats: Among the most significant clusters, several appeared linked to common viral pathogens in a later analysis. Per published accounts, TCR beta sequences correctly predicted the HLA-A and HLA-B alleles of most subjects.

The PCR employed 60 Vbeta primers together with 13 Jbeta primers. Clones were sequenced by immunoSEQ multiplex PCR, and TCRdb holds only the in-frame ones, with some missing. The sample lists about 89,000 clones; over 75% were seen once. Details on this clone: Its antigen is unknown.

V shed 4 bases and J shed 1 base, with 15 bases lying between them. CDR3 length equals 16 residues. Germline values: CDR1 SGHTS, CDR2 YDEGEE. The clonotype originates from a female donor in good health and CMV-seropositive. Sample: PBMCs. V usage is TRBV5-8 and J usage is TRBJ1-5; maybe TRBD1 (5 bases). The CDR3 loop reads CASSPRQRVSNQPQHF. The DNA for the CDR3 is TGTGCCAGCAGCCCAAGACAGCGGGTAAGCAATCAGCCCCAGCATTTT.